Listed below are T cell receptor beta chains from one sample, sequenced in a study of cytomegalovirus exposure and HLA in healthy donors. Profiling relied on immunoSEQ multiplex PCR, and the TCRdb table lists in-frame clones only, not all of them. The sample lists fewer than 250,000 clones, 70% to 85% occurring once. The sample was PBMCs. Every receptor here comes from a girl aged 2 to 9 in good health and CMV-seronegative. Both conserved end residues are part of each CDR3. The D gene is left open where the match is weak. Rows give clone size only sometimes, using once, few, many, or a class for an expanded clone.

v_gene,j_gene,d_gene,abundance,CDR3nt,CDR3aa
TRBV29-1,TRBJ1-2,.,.,TGCAGCGCCTTGCAGGGCCTTAATGGCTACACCTTC,CSALQGLNGYTF
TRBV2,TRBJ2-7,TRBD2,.,TGTGCCAGCAGTATATCGTCATGGCTAGCGGGAGGAGTGGAGTACTTC,CASSISSWLAGGVEYF
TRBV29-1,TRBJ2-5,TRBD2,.,TGCAGCGATCGACTAGCGGGAGATGGGGAGACCCAGTACTTC,CSDRLAGDGETQYF
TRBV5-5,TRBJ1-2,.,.,TGTGCCAGCAGCTTATCTCGAGCTAACTATGGCTACACCTTC,CASSLSRANYGYTF
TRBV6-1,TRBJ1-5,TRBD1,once,TGTGCCAGCAGTGGCTCGACACGAGACAGGGCCTGGCAGCCCCAGCATTTT,CASSGSTRDRAWQPQHF
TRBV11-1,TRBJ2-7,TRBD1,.,TGTGCCAGCAGCCTTAGTATAAGACAGGGATTCGTCGAGCAGTACTTC,CASSLSIRQGFVEQYF
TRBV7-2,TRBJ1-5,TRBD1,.,TGTGCCAGCAGCCCCCGGACAGGGGAAGGGCAGCCCCAGCATTTT,CASSPRTGEGQPQHF
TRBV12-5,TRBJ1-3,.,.,TGTGCTAGTGGTTTGGTAAATAGGCCCTTGGACAGCTCTGGAAACACCATATATTTT,CASGLVNRPLDSSGNTIYF
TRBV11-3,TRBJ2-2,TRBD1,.,TGTGCCAGCAGCTCAACTGCAGGGGGCTTCACCGGGGAGCTGTTTTTT,CASSSTAGGFTGELFF
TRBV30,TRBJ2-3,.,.,TGTGCCTGGAACTTGGGAGTAGCTGGAGATACGCAGTATTTT,CAWNLGVAGDTQYF
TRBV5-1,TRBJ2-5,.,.,TGCGCCAGCAGCTTTGACAGAAGCCTTCTTGAGCAGTACTTC,CASSFDRSLLEQYF
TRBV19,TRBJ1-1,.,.,TGTGCCAGTAGTATCTTATTGAACACTGAAGCTTTCTTT,CASSILLNTEAFF
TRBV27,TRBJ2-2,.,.,TGTGCCAGCAGTTTCGCCGGGGAGCTGTTTTTT,CASSFAGELFF
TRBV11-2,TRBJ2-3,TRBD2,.,TGTGCCAGCAGTAGCGGGGGGGCGGATACGCAGTATTTT,CASSSGGADTQYF
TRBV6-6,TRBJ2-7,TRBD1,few,TGTGCCAGCAGTCGGGACAGCCTCTACGAGCAGTACTTC,CASSRDSLYEQYF
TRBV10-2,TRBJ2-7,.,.,TGCGCCAGCAGTGAGCTGGACAGAAGCTCCTACGAGCAGTACTTC,CASSELDRSSYEQYF
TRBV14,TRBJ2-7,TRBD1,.,TGTGCCAGCAGCCCGGACAGGGTCGAGCAGTACTTC,CASSPDRVEQYF
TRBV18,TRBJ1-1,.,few,TGTGCCAGCTCACCACAGGGGGCTGAAGCTTTCTTT,CASSPQGAEAFF
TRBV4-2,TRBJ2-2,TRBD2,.,TGTGCCAGCAGCCAACGACTAGCGGGAGACTACACCGGGGAGCTGTTTTTT,CASSQRLAGDYTGELFF